This is a list of T cell receptor beta chains from one sample in a study of shared clonotypes between healthy human individuals. TCRdb keeps only in-frame clones here, not all; method: immunoSEQ multiplex PCR. The data show approximately 2.4 million clones, with approximately 94% seen just once and around 0.13% held by the top ten. What was sequenced was naive CD4+ T cells sorted from blood. Source of these receptors: a man younger than 30 in good health. Both conserved end residues are part of each CDR3. Each record gives: V gene, J gene, CDR3 length, clone size, D gene, CDR3 DNA, CDR3 protein. The D gene is left open where the match is weak. Some rows have no size entry. The others give once, few or many, or a class for an expanded clone.

TRBV5-4	TRBJ1-1	16	-	-	TGTGCCAGCAGCCCCCCAAGGGACTTACTGAACACTGAAGCTTTCTTT	CASSPPRDLLNTEAFF
TRBV7-8	TRBJ1-2	13	-	TRBD1	TGTGCCAGCAGCTTAACAGGGGGCTCTGGCTACACCTTC	CASSLTGGSGYTF
TRBV19	TRBJ2-3	18	-	TRBD2	TGTGCCAGTAGTCCGAGCGGGAGTTCGGTGGGGGGCACAGATACGCAGTATTTT	CASSPSGSSVGGTDTQYF
TRBV7-9	TRBJ1-1	14	-	TRBD1	TGTGCCAGCAGCTTAAGACAGGGAAACACTGAAGCTTTCTTT	CASSLRQGNTEAFF
TRBV5-6	TRBJ1-1	17	once	-	TGTGCCAGCAGCGAATTGAGGCTCGACAGAGCGAACACTGAAGCTTTCTTT	CASSELRLDRANTEAFF
TRBV18	TRBJ2-2	16	-	TRBD1	TGTGCCAGCTCACCTTCGGGACAGGGTGACACCGGGGAGCTGTTTTTT	CASSPSGQGDTGELFF
TRBV11-1	TRBJ1-6	15	once	TRBD1	TGTGCCAGCAGCTTAGAGGGGGCTGTCAATTCACCCCTCCACTTT	CASSLEGAVNSPLHF
TRBV19	TRBJ2-7	15	-	-	TGTGCCAGTAGTATAGTCGGGCAGGGGTTTTACGAGCAGTACTTC	CASSIVGQGFYEQYF
TRBV12-5	TRBJ1-1	13	-	-	TGTGCTAGTGTCGGACAGCCTAACACTGAAGCTTTCTTT	CASVGQPNTEAFF
TRBV18	TRBJ2-5	16	-	-	TGTGCCAGCTCACCCCGAGTTTCTAGCGCACAAGAGACCCAGTACTTC	CASSPRVSSAQETQYF
TRBV19	TRBJ2-7	14	-	TRBD1	TGTGCCAGTAGAAAGGGGACAGGGGCCTACGAGCAGTACTTC	CASRKGTGAYEQYF
TRBV9	TRBJ1-2	14	-	-	TGTGCCAGCAGCGTAGGGGACGAAACACCTGGCTACACCTTC	CASSVGDETPGYTF
TRBV29-1	TRBJ2-7	15	-	-	TGCAGCGTTGAAACCCTTGGGGGTGAGGCCTACGAGCAGTACTTC	CSVETLGGEAYEQYF
TRBV30	TRBJ2-3	12	-	-	TGTGCCTGGAGTGTCTCTACAGATACGCAGTATTTT	CAWSVSTDTQYF
TRBV7-3	TRBJ2-1	14	-	TRBD2	TGTGCCAGCAGTCGCGGACTAGCGGGCAATGAGCAGTTCTTC	CASSRGLAGNEQFF
TRBV9	TRBJ2-3	13	-	-	TGTGCCAGCAGCCCCCGAAGGGCAGATACGCAGTATTTT	CASSPRRADTQYF
TRBV10-3	TRBJ2-5	14	-	TRBD2	TGTGCCATCAGTGGGACTAGGAGGGAAGAGACCCAGTACTTC	CAISGTRREETQYF
TRBV7-9	TRBJ2-3	14	-	-	TGTGCCAGCAGCTTATTAGGTAGCACAGATACGCAGTATTTT	CASSLLGSTDTQYF
TRBV4-1	TRBJ2-5	15	-	TRBD2	TGCGCCAGCAGCCGATCGCGGGGGGGCGGTGAGACCCAGTACTTC	CASSRSRGGGETQYF
TRBV7-2	TRBJ2-7	16	-	TRBD2	TGTGCCAGCAGCGTTAGCGGGAGAATTCCCTCCTACGAGCAGTACTTC	CASSVSGRIPSYEQYF
TRBV7-8	TRBJ1-2	13	once	-	TGTGCCAGCAAAATACTGGGCGGTTATGGCTACACCTTC	CASKILGGYGYTF
TRBV6-5	TRBJ1-6	15	once	TRBD1	TGTGCCAGCAGCGCTCGGGCAGGGGGGTCTTCACCCCTCCACTTT	CASSARAGGSSPLHF
TRBV30	TRBJ2-3	12	-	TRBD2	TGTGCCTGGAGGGGGGGGACTCCTACGCAGTATTTT	CAWRGGTPTQYF
TRBV6-5	TRBJ2-5	15	-	-	TGTGCCAGCAGCATGAACTCCGGGGCCCAAGAGACCCAGTACTTC	CASSMNSGAQETQYF
TRBV9	TRBJ2-2	13	-	TRBD1	TGTGCCAGCAGCGGACAGGGGACCGGGGAGCTGTTTTTT	CASSGQGTGELFF
TRBV6-5	TRBJ1-5	13	-	-	TGTGCCAGCAGCAGTTATAGCAATCAGCCCCAGCATTTT	CASSSYSNQPQHF
TRBV25-1	TRBJ1-2	14	-	-	TGTGCCAGCAGTGAAACGGCAAGAAACTATGGCTACACCTTC	CASSETARNYGYTF